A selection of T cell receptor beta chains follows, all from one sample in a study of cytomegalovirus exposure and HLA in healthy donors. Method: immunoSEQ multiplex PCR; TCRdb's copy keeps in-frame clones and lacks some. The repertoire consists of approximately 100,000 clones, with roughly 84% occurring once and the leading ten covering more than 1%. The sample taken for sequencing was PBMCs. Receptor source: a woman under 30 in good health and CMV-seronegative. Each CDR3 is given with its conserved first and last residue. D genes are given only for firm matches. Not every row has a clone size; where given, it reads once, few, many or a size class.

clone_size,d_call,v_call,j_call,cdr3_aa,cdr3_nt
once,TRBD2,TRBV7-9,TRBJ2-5,CASSLAVSSGGEETQYF,TGTGCCAGCAGCTTAGCCGTTTCTAGCGGGGGGGAAGAGACCCAGTACTTC
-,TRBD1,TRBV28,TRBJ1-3,CASRIGGTAGNTIYF,TGTGCCAGCAGGATAGGCGGGACAGCTGGAAACACCATATATTTT
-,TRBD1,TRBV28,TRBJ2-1,CASSRGGTGGNEQFF,TGTGCCAGCAGCCGTGGAGGGACAGGGGGCAATGAGCAGTTCTTC
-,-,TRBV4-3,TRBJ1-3,CASSQDGGVNGNTIYF,TGCGCCAGCAGCCAAGACGGAGGGGTTAATGGAAACACCATATATTTT
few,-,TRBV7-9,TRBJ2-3,CASSFGGDTQYF,TGTGCCAGCAGCTTCGGTGGAGATACGCAGTATTTT
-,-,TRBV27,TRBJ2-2,CASAISAGELFF,TGTGCCAGCGCTATTTCGGCCGGGGAGCTGTTTTTT
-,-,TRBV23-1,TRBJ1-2,CASSHPKRSLYGYTF,TGCGCCAGCAGTCATCCCAAAAGGAGCCTCTATGGCTACACCTTC
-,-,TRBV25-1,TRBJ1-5,CASSGRGNQPQHF,TGTGCCAGCAGTGGCAGGGGAAATCAGCCCCAGCATTTT
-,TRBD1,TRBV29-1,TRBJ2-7,CSVPKPGQGPYEQYF,TGCAGCGTTCCCAAGCCGGGACAGGGCCCCTACGAGCAGTACTTC
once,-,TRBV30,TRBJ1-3,CAWRGLSSGNTIYF,TGTGCCTGGAGGGGACTTAGCTCTGGAAACACCATATATTTT
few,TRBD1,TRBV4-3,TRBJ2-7,CASSQVQGTAEQYF,TGCGCCAGCAGCCAAGTACAGGGGACCGCCGAGCAGTACTTC
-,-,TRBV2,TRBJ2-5,CASTLLPTREQYF,TGTGCCAGCACCCTGTTACCCACTCGGGAGCAGTACTTC
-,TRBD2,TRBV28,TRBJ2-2,CASRESGGVTGELFF,TGTGCCAGCAGGGAGAGCGGGGGGGTGACCGGGGAGCTGTTTTTT
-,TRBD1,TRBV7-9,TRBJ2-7,CASSYGQGRGEQYF,TGTGCCAGCAGCTACGGACAGGGCCGAGGCGAGCAGTACTTC
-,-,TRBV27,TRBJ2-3,CASSLLLPVTDTQYF,TGTGCCAGCAGTTTATTACTACCAGTGACAGATACGCAGTATTTT
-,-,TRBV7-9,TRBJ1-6,CASSLVGGNSPLHF,TGTGCCAGCAGCTTAGTTGGGGGGAATTCACCCCTCCACTTT
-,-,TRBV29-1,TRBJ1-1,CSVVRQVNTEAFF,TGCAGCGTTGTTCGGCAGGTGAACACTGAAGCTTTCTTT
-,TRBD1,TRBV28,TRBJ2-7,CAIYSPGQAGSEQYF,TGTGCCATCTATTCACCGGGACAGGCCGGGTCCGAGCAGTACTTC
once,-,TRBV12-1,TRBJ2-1,CASSSPGLAGREQFF,TGTGCCAGCAGCTCACCGGGACTAGCGGGTCGTGAGCAGTTCTTC
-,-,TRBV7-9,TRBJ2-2,CASSLPSFLRTGELFF,TGTGCCAGCAGCTTACCTAGCTTCCTAAGGACCGGGGAGCTGTTTTTT
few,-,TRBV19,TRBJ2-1,CASSLNSHNEQFF,TGTGCCAGTAGCCTAAACTCGCATAATGAGCAGTTCTTC
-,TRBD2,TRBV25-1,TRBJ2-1,CASSEPGLAGGLGEQFF,TGTGCCAGCAGTGAACCGGGACTAGCGGGGGGGCTTGGTGAGCAGTTCTTC
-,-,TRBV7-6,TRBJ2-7,CASSSLTGYEQYF,TGTGCCAGCAGCTCCCTGACAGGTTACGAGCAGTACTTC
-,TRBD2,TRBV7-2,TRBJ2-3,CASSLTGGWDTQYF,TGTGCCAGCAGCCTAACGGGGGGTTGGGATACGCAGTATTTT
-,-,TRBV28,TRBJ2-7,CASSLSPGGYEQYF,TGTGCCAGCAGTTTATCTCCAGGGGGGTACGAGCAGTACTTC
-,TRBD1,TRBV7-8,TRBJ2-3,CASRPDRGRVQDTQYF,TGTGCCAGCAGGCCCGACAGGGGGCGGGTACAAGATACGCAGTATTTT
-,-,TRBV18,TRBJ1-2,CASSSSRASPNYGYTF,TGTGCCAGCTCATCCTCGAGGGCATCCCCTAACTATGGCTACACCTTC
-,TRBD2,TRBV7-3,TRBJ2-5,CASSLAGGIRETQYF,TGTGCCAGCAGCTTGGCGGGGGGGATACGGGAGACCCAGTACTTC
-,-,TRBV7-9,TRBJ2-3,CASSFGGPSTDTQYF,TGTGCCAGCAGCTTTGGGGGCCCCAGCACAGATACGCAGTATTTT
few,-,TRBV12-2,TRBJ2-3,CASRLALAGGPSTDTQYF,TGTGCAAGTCGCTTAGCACTAGCGGGGGGTCCTAGCACAGATACGCAGTATTTT
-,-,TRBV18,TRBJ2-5,CASSLRPGVETQYF,TGTGCCAGCTCACTTCGCCCGGGGGTGGAGACCCAGTACTTC
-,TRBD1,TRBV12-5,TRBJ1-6,CASGGRDRGDKSSYNSPLHF,TGTGCTAGTGGCGGGCGGGACAGGGGGGATAAGAGCTCCTATAATTCACCCCTCCACTTT
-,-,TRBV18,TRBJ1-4,CASSHGKTGSGEKLFF,TGTGCCAGCTCTCACGGGAAAACAGGGTCGGGTGAAAAACTGTTTTTT
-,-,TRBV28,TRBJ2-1,CASSFSSLQYNEQFF,TGTGCCAGCAGTTTCAGTTCTTTACAGTACAATGAGCAGTTCTTC
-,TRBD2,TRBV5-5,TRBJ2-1,CASSPETSGSVYEQFF,TGTGCCAGCAGCCCCGAGACTAGCGGGAGTGTTTATGAGCAGTTCTTC
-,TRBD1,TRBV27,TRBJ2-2,CATRPGTVNTGELFF,TGTGCCACGAGACCGGGGACAGTAAACACCGGGGAGCTGTTTTTT
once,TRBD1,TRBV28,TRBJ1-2,CASSLSFRQGKGYGYTF,TGTGCCAGCAGTTTATCGTTTAGACAGGGGAAGGGCTATGGCTACACCTTC
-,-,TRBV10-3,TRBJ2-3,CAISEEVRTSTDTQYF,TGTGCCATCAGTGAGGAGGTCCGAACTAGCACAGATACGCAGTATTTT
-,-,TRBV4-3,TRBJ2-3,CASSQVVTDTQYF,TGCGCCAGCAGCCAAGTCGTCACAGATACGCAGTATTTT
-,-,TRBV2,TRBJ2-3,CAAPGRGAATDTQYF,TGTGCCGCCCCGGGTCGGGGGGCTGCCACAGATACGCAGTATTTT